This T cell receptor (beta chain) was found in a study of shared clonotypes between healthy human individuals. Study-wide background: A few men and two women, aged 18 to 49, were donors.

Study-level results: The low donor count limited represented genetic and exposure-history diversity. Sequencing of the sorted subsets was shown by rarefaction to be incomplete despite large depth.

Points on this clone: Its antigen is unidentified.

Original processing methods: Junction-only sequences produced by ImmunoSEQ had no quality scores, so filtering differed. Only in-frame clones appear in the TCRdb table, and some are missing; sequencing was by immunoSEQ multiplex PCR. That table supplies the V and J calls and clone size; D and trimming were determined from the DNA. The table lists about 2 million clones, roughly 96% of them singletons. The CDR3 length is 14 residues. The germline V gene has CDR1 SGHNT and CDR2 YYREEE (reference sequence). V lost 4 bases to trimming and J lost 5 bases; unmatched junction nucleotides: 6. The rearrangement joins TRBV5-4 to TRBJ2-7, with 10 bases that match TRBD2. The source of this sequence is a man between 18 and 35 years old in good health. The specimen sequenced was naive CD4+ T cells sorted from blood. Documented subset: CD45RA+ positively selected. The CDR3 loop reads CASSPSGRLDEQYF. CDR3 DNA: TGTGCCAGCAGCCCTAGCGGGAGACTTGACGAGCAGTACTTC.